The T cell receptor (beta chain) described here comes from a study of Graves' ophthalmopathy and Graves' hyperthyroidism (dated by TCRdb to the late 2010s). In the study overall: Peripheral blood samples were taken at the time of initial diagnosis, before any treatment was given. TCR beta repertoire signatures were used to distinguish Graves' ophthalmopathy from Graves' hyperthyroidism and to predict progression to ophthalmopathy. In total, approximately 130 blood samples were TCR-sequenced: 43 ophthalmopathy, around 75 hyperthyroidism and about 17 hyperthyroidism-to-ophthalmopathy patients. A discovery set of 95 to 100 patients (roughly 43 ophthalmopathy, 55 to 65 stable hyperthyroidism) was enrolled to explore V-J signatures distinguishing ophthalmopathy from hyperthyroidism. The independent validation cohort included 18 to 20 hyperthyroidism patients plus 17 patients who later progressed from hyperthyroidism to ophthalmopathy. In over 5 hyperthyroidism patients, the T-cell repertoires found in thyroid tissue were compared with those found in blood. After sampling, hyperthyroidism patients received methimazole starting at 30 mg daily, and ophthalmopathy patients received high-dose intravenous methylprednisolone. For training and testing, the 95 to 100 patients in the discovery cohort were randomly divided in a 7:3 ratio.

TCR beta CDR3 regions were amplified from RNA transcripts for repertoire sequencing. A first-round RT-PCR used HTBI primers with the Qiagen OneStep RT-PCR kit, followed by a second-round multiplex PCR, size selection and purification. Sequencing of the libraries was carried out on an Illumina HiSeq2000 in paired-end mode with 100 bp reads. The original methods were these. SOAPnuke was used to process the reads, removing any read that contained adapters or uncalled bases, had a mean Phred below 15, or lacked an exact match to the constant primer or identifier. High-quality paired reads were merged with COPE v1.2.5. Clonotypes were defined as unique nucleotide sequences and were aligned to IMGT TRB V, D and J references using MiTCR v1.1. The analysis was limited to V-J combinations with a frequency above 0.0001, which together covered 98% to 99.2% of repertoires. For each V-J combination, a TCR clonal expansion and chaos score was defined as the ratio of F50 clonal expansion to chaos observed in the TCRdist matrix. Welch's t-statistics and random forest were used to narrow the features down to more than 10 V-J combinations, which were then fed into a naive Bayes classifier. The Morisita-Horn index was used to measure how similar the thyroid and blood repertoires were. TCRdb ran its own pipeline on the public reads, namely fastp trimming at Q25 and MiXCR clone calling, and kept in-frame beta chains. Records with the same CDR3 protein are collapsed into one entry carrying the most frequent genes and DNA. The V and J calls here are based on TCRdb, not the publication. Present in this sample are about 390,000 distinct CDR3 sequences, roughly 15% of which were seen just once. Roughly 7% of the sample comes from the top ten.

The sample holds many counts of this clonotype. Its antigen specificity is not known. No clone much larger than this one lies a single base away; base qualities are absent. The investigation overall reported the following: Most expanded thyroid clonotypes with frequency above 0.001 were also detected in blood, suggesting blood repertoires may reflect the thyroid immune response. Ophthalmopathy was separated from stable hyperthyroidism by the 13-signature model with more than 85% sensitivity and 81% to 84% specificity in cross-validation and with 80%/75% in the test set. In validation, the model predicted ophthalmopathy progression with about 71% sensitivity and about 73% specificity; roughly eleven predicted patients were CT-confirmed with GO in a median of approximately 6.2 months. No statistical method was used to predetermine the sample size, and group allocation was not hidden from the investigators.

Hyperthyroidism was considered stable if no progression to ophthalmopathy occurred within 18 months of follow-up. Patients with hyperthyroidism were aged 18 to 65 years, had been newly diagnosed, and had a disease duration of less than 2 months. Patients with other autoimmune diseases, uncontrolled infections, pregnancy or lactation were excluded. Clinical symptoms, serum thyroxine, TRAb, thyroid ultrasound and orbital computed tomography formed the basis of the diagnosis. PBMCs were isolated from about 9 ml of fresh peripheral blood by Ficoll-Paque density gradient centrifugation. Total RNA was extracted with Trizol reagent and quality-checked on an Agilent 2100 Bioanalyzer. CDR1 and CDR2, looked up from the germline V gene, are SGHRS and YFSETQ. V drops 6 bases and J drops 5 bases, leaving 11 bases in between. There are 12 amino acids in the CDR3, from cysteine to phenylalanine inclusive. Just CDR3 DNA is preserved here, 36 bases in frame from base 1.

In this chain, TRBV5-1 is recombined with TRBJ2-5, with a weak D call of TRBD2 (6 bases match). The clonotype was recovered from a woman under 30 with stable Graves' hyperthyroidism. Donor details come from another sample of the same person, matched by shared clones. The sample comprised peripheral blood. The CDR3 in this case is CASMRDSETQYF. The nucleotide sequence is TGCGCCAGCATGCGGGATTCGGAGACCCAGTACTTC.